The 4 T cell receptor beta chains below all came from one sample that was sequenced in a study of shared clonotypes between healthy human individuals. Data came from immunoSEQ multiplex PCR; TCRdb stores just in-frame clones and leaves some out. Here the sample spans hundreds of thousands of clones, around 74% being singletons. Sequences were obtained from memory CD4+ T cells sorted from blood. Sample subset: CD45RA-negative fraction. These receptor sequences come from a woman aged 25-40 years in good health.

The chain links TRBV5-6 to TRBJ1-2; 9 bases match TRBD1. Germline V gene data show CDR1 as SGHDT and CDR2 as YYEEEE. The trim removed 4 bases at V and 2 bases at J, leaving 9 bases unmatched. The CDR3 is 16 amino acids. Here the CDR3 DNA reads TGTGCCAGCAGCACGCCGGGACAGGGAAGAAACTATGGCTACACCTTC. This codes for CASSTPGQGRNYGYTF.

The genes are TRBV5-1 and TRBJ2-7; 10 nucleotides line up with TRBD2. V trimming: 0 bases; J trimming: 4 bases; junction bases outside the gene matches: 4. CDR1 and CDR2 (germline): SGHRS, YFSETQ. The CDR3 runs to 15 residues. In nucleotides, the CDR3 is TGCGCCAGCAGCTTGGGTAGCGGGAGGCAGTACGAGCAGTACTTC. Its protein is CASSLGSGRQYEQYF. The variable domain in full, completed from reference TRBV5-1 and TRBJ2-7, reads KAGVTQTPRYLIKTRGQQVTLSCSPISGHRSVSWYQQTPGQGLQFLFEYFSETQRNKGNFPGRFSGRQFSNSRSEMNVSTLELGDSALYLCASSLGSGRQYEQYFGPGTRLTVT.

The genes are TRBV19 and TRBJ2-1, with TRBD2 identical over 8 bases. V lost 5 bases and J lost 6; bases outside the gene matches: 9. Germline CDR1 LNHDA, CDR2 SQIVND (reference sequence). The CDR3 runs to 15 residues. The chain's CDR3 is CASSPIAGSGNEQFF. The CDR3 region has the DNA TGTGCCAGTAGTCCTATAGCGGGAAGCGGCAATGAGCAGTTCTTC.

The genes are TRBV29-1 and TRBJ1-1; D gene unclear. Germline V lookup: CDR1 SQVTM, CDR2 ANQGSEA. V lost 1 base, J lost 3 bases, and 9 bases lay in between. CDR3 length: 13 residues. The CDR3 here is CSVEGGTHTEAFF. CDR3 bases: TGCAGCGTTGAAGGGGGAACTCACACTGAAGCTTTCTTT.